This T cell receptor (beta chain) was identified during a study of T cells after yellow fever vaccination (dated by TCRdb to between 2017 and 2020). Background on the whole study: The SMART-Seq v4 Ultra Low Input RNA kit was used to prepare libraries from fractions with low cell numbers. To track T-cell clones before and after primary and booster YFV17D yellow fever vaccination, bulk TCR alpha and beta repertoires were sequenced longitudinally. The cohort comprised two healthy male donors, one aged 18 to 30 and one aged 30 to 40 years. Blood was drawn at multiple timepoints before and after primary and secondary immunization, with bulk PBMC replicates and cell subsets isolated. Broader findings and caveats from the paper: Only two donors were included in the study, so the extent to which the findings can be generalized is limited. After the booster, most clones that had expanded after primary vaccination were detected again (roughly 96% of CD4 and 88% of CD8), suggesting broad maintenance of memory. Because abundant contaminating clonotypes from the bulk population could be contained in FACS-sorted repertoires, computational filtering was required. A small share of clonotypes was detected in both CD4 and CD8 compartments, with the overlap likely arising from convergent recombination. The secondary T-cell response was weaker than the primary response but faster, peaking on day 5 instead of day 15.

The treatment or condition label corresponds to: live attenuated yellow fever vaccine strain. At every blood-draw timepoint, two biological replicates of bulk PBMCs were collected. A standard Ficoll-Paque protocol was used to isolate PBMCs from peripheral blood. RNA was extracted with TriZol from bulk PBMCs, CD4 and CD8 fractions, and dextramer-positive and dextramer-negative fractions. TCR cDNA was synthesized by 5'RACE template switching, which introduced a universal primer site and unique molecular identifiers. Priming of cDNA synthesis was performed from both the TCR alpha and TCR beta constant segments. Library amplification involved two PCR steps, and the second step added sample barcodes and sequencing adapters. Sequencing of the libraries was done on either Illumina HiSeq 2500 (2x100 bp) or NovaSeq (2x150 bp). Under the source paper's analysis protocol: Reads were demultiplexed and collapsed into UMI consensus sequences with MIGEC, and V(D)J alignment was performed with MiXCR. Using edgeR on replicate PBMC samples, clonotypes were called vaccine-responding if FDR was below 0.01 and the log2 fold change was above 5 up to day 15. Each bulk clonotype received a CD4 or CD8 identity based on whether the sequenced CD4 or CD8 repertoire contained that clonotype at higher abundance. The public sequencing data were trimmed at Q25 with fastp and processed into clonotypes with MiXCR by TCRdb, which kept only in-frame beta chains. Identical CDR3 proteins give one entry, which carries the most common genes and DNA. In this record, the V and J calls reflect TCRdb's handling and not the investigators' own analysis. In this sample the table shows nearly 550,000 distinct CDR3 sequences, around 21% of which occur a single time. The ten largest clonotypes hold 14% of the sample.

Of note for this clonotype: Its antigen is still unknown. Base quality data are lacking; no much larger clone is found one base away.

V and J are trimmed by 5 bases and 5 bases, and the gene matches miss 8 bases of the junction. Via the germline V gene, CDR1 is SGHTA and CDR2 FQGNSA. From its cysteine to its phenylalanine, the CDR3 spans 15 amino acids. The kept DNA is CDR3 alone, 45 bases in frame from the first base. This sequence was found in a man younger than 45 who received the YFV17D yellow fever vaccine. The sequence is built from TRBV7-2 and TRBJ2-5; 10 nucleotides in the junction match TRBD2. Sequencing used PBMCs, obtained 15 days after the yellow fever booster vaccination. The CDR3 reads CASSLKREGTETQYF. The sequenced DNA is TGTGCCAGCAGCCTGAAGCGGGAGGGTACGGAGACCCAGTACTTC.